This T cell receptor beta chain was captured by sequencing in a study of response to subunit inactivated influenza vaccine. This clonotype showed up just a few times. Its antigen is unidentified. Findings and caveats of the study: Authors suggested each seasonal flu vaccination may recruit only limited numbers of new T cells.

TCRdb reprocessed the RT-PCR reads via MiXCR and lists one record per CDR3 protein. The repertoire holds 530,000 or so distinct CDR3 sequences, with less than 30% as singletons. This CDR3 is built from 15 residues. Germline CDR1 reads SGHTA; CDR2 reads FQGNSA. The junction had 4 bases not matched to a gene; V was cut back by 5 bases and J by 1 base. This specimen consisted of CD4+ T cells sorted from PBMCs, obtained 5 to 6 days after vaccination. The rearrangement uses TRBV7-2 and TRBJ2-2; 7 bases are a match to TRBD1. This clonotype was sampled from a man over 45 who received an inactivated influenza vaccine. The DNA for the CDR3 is TGTGCCAGCAGCACTTGGACAGGGAACACCGGGGAGCTGTTTTTT. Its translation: CASSTWTGNTGELFF.